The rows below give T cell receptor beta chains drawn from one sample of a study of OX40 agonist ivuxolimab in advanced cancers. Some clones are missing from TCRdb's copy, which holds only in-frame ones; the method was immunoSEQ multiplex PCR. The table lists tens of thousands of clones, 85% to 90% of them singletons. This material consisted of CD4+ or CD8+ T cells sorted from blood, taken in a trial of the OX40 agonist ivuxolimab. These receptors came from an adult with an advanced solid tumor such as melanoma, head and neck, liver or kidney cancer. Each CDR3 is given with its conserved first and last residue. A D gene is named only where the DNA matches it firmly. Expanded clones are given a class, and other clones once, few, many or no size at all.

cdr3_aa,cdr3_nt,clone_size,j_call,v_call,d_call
CASSIRGGLAGYTGELFF,TGTGCCAGTAGTATTAGGGGGGGACTAGCGGGATATACCGGGGAGCTGTTTTTT,NA,TRBJ2-2,TRBV19,TRBD2
CASSSSWAYEQYF,TGTGCCAGCAGCTCGAGCTGGGCGTACGAGCAGTACTTC,NA,TRBJ2-7,TRBV7-8,NA
CASSPASRGLKNTEAFF,TGTGCCAGCAGCCCGGCGTCCAGGGGGCTTAAAAACACTGAAGCTTTCTTT,NA,TRBJ1-1,TRBV5-4,TRBD1
CAWSLGGTTSYEQYF,TGTGCCTGGAGTTTAGGGGGCACCACTTCCTACGAGCAGTACTTC,few,TRBJ2-7,TRBV30,TRBD1
CASRDRANSPLHF,TGTGCCAGCCGGGACAGGGCTAATTCACCCCTCCACTTT,few,TRBJ1-6,TRBV2,TRBD1
CASSLGPGEGNQPQHF,TGCGCCAGCAGCTTGGGACCAGGGGAAGGCAATCAGCCCCAGCATTTT,NA,TRBJ1-5,TRBV5-1,NA
CSARAGGYTF,TGCAGTGCTAGAGCGGGTGGCTACACCTTC,NA,TRBJ1-2,TRBV20-1,NA
CAWKGTANTGELFF,TGTGCCTGGAAGGGGACAGCGAACACCGGGGAGCTGTTTTTT,NA,TRBJ2-2,TRBV30,TRBD1
CASSLSGGAGELFF,TGTGCCAGCAGTTTATCCGGGGGGGCCGGGGAGCTGTTTTTT,NA,TRBJ2-2,TRBV6-5,TRBD2
CASSAGGNTIYF,TGTGCCAGCAGCGCGGGAGGAAACACCATATATTTT,NA,TRBJ1-3,TRBV2,NA
CASSPGTASSYEQYF,TGTGCCAGCAGTCCCGGGACGGCCAGCTCCTACGAGCAGTACTTC,NA,TRBJ2-7,TRBV28,NA
CASSQEVTSGRPGEQFF,TGTGCCAGCAGCCAAGAGGTGACTAGCGGGAGGCCTGGGGAGCAGTTCTTC,few,TRBJ2-1,TRBV4-2,TRBD2
CASSPPTASLGYTF,TGTGCCAGCTCACCACCGACAGCCTCTTTGGGCTACACCTTC,NA,TRBJ1-2,TRBV18,NA
CSVVTFGSNTEAFF,TGCAGCGTTGTAACTTTTGGGTCCAACACTGAAGCTTTCTTT,few,TRBJ1-1,TRBV29-1,NA
CASSLWGVGAFF,TGTGCCAGCAGTTTGTGGGGAGTTGGAGCTTTCTTT,NA,TRBJ1-1,TRBV28,NA
CASSLRTRGRGTEAFF,TGCGCCAGCAGCTTGCGGACAAGGGGGCGCGGCACTGAAGCTTTCTTT,once,TRBJ1-1,TRBV5-1,TRBD1
CASSSGGGRLSYNEQFF,TGCGCCAGCAGCTCTGGTGGGGGGCGTCTCTCCTACAATGAGCAGTTCTTC,NA,TRBJ2-1,TRBV5-1,NA
CASSTPTSARTDTQYF,TGTGCCAGCAGCACCCCTACTAGCGCCCGCACAGATACGCAGTATTTT,NA,TRBJ2-3,TRBV5-6,TRBD2
CASSPDLNTEAFF,TGTGCCAGCTCACCAGACTTGAACACTGAAGCTTTCTTT,NA,TRBJ1-1,TRBV18,NA
CAWRGQSGQPQHF,TGTGCCTGGAGGGGGCAAAGCGGTCAGCCCCAGCATTTT,NA,TRBJ1-5,TRBV30,NA
CASSPGSGVYNEQFF,TGTGCCAGCAGCCCGGGGTCAGGGGTCTACAATGAGCAGTTCTTC,NA,TRBJ2-1,TRBV7-2,NA
CASSEKGQGAFGNQPQHF,TGTGCCAGCAGTGAAAAGGGACAGGGCGCATTCGGCAATCAGCCCCAGCATTTT,NA,TRBJ1-5,TRBV6-1,TRBD1
CASSVSGGGYNEQFF,TGTGCCAGCAGCGTTAGCGGGGGGGGATACAATGAGCAGTTCTTC,NA,TRBJ2-1,TRBV9,TRBD2
CASSEEIFLTF,TGTGCCAGCAGTGAAGAGATCTTCCTGACTTTC,NA,TRBJ2-6,TRBV2,NA
CASSPSGRAGNTIYF,TGCGCCAGCAGCCCATCAGGGAGGGCTGGAAACACCATATATTTT,once,TRBJ1-3,TRBV5-1,NA
CASSLGTADQETQYF,TGTGCCAGCAGCCTAGGGACGGCTGACCAAGAGACCCAGTACTTC,NA,TRBJ2-5,TRBV11-3,NA
CASSPQFREYEQYF,TGTGCCAGCTCACCACAGTTCCGGGAGTACGAGCAGTACTTC,NA,TRBJ2-7,TRBV18,NA
CASGLGVADTQYF,TGTGCTAGTGGTTTGGGGGTTGCGGATACGCAGTATTTT,NA,TRBJ2-3,TRBV12-5,NA
CASRAVPGELFF,TGTGCCAGCAGGGCCGTGCCCGGGGAGCTGTTTTTT,NA,TRBJ2-2,TRBV11-3,NA
CARSAGRSWEETQYF,TGTGCCAGAAGCGCTGGTCGGTCCTGGGAAGAGACCCAGTACTTC,NA,TRBJ2-5,TRBV5-3,NA
CASSSPTVGEKLFF,TGTGCCAGCAGTTCACCAACGGTGGGTGAAAAACTGTTTTTT,once,TRBJ1-4,TRBV27,NA
CASRPGGRDTGELFF,TGTGCCAGCAGGCCCGGGGGGCGGGACACCGGGGAGCTGTTTTTT,NA,TRBJ2-2,TRBV11-3,NA
CASSRTDSSYEQYF,TGCGCCAGCAGCCGTACCGACAGCTCCTACGAGCAGTACTTC,NA,TRBJ2-7,TRBV5-1,NA
CASSPNQTLKGPAFF,TGTGCCAGCAGCCCGAATCAGACGCTCAAAGGGCCAGCTTTCTTT,NA,TRBJ1-1,TRBV21-1,NA
CASSRDSSNQPQHF,TGTGCCAGCAGCCGGGACTCTAGCAATCAGCCCCAGCATTTT,NA,TRBJ1-5,TRBV2,NA
CASSRQEQYF,TGTGCCAGCAGTAGACAGGAGCAGTACTTC,NA,TRBJ2-7,TRBV2,NA
CASSGLGTVGGNTIYF,TGTGCCAGCAGCGGACTTGGGACAGTAGGTGGAAACACCATATATTTT,NA,TRBJ1-3,TRBV9,TRBD1